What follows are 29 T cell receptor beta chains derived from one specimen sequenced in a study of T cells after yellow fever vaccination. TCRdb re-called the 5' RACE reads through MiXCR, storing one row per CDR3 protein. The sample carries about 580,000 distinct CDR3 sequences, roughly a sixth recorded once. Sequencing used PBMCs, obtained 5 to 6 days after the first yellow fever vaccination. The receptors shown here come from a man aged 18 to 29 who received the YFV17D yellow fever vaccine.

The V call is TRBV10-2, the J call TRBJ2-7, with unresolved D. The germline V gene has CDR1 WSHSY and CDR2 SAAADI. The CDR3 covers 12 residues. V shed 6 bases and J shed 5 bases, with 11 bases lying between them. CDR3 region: CASSPSLNEQYF. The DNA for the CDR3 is TGCGCCAGCAGCCCCTCCTTGAACGAGCAGTACTTC.

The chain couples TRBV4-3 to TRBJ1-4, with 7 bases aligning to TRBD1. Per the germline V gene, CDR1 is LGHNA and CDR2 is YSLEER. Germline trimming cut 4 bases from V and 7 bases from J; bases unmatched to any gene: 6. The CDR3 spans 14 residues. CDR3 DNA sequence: TGCGCCAGCAGCCTTAGACAGGGCGGTGAAAAACTGTTTTTT. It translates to CASSLRQGGEKLFF.

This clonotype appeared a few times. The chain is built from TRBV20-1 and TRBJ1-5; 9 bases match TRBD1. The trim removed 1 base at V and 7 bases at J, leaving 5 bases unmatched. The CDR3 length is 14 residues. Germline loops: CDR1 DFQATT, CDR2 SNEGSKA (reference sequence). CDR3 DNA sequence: TGCAGTGCTAGAGGGGACAGGGTTGGACAGCCCCAGCATTTT. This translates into CSARGDRVGQPQHF.

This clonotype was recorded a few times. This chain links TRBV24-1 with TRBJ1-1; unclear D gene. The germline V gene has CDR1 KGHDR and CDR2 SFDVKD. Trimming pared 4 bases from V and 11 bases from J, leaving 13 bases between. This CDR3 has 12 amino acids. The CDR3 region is CATSDGPLRAFF. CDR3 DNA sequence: TGTGCCACCAGTGACGGGCCCCTAAGGGCTTTCTTT.

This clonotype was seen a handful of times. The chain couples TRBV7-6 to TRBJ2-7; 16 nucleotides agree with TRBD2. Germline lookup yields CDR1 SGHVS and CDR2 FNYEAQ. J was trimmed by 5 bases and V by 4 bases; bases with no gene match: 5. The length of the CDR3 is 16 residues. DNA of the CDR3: TGTGCCAGCAGCTGGGGACTAGCGGGGGGGCCCAACGAGCAGTACTTC. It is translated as CASSWGLAGGPNEQYF.

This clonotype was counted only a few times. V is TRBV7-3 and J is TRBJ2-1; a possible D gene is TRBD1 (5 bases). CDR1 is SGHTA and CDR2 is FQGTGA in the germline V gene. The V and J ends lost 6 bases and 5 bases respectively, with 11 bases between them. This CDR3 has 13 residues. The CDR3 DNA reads TGTGCCAGCAGATTAGGGGTAGACAATGAGCAGTTCTTC. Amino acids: CASRLGVDNEQFF.

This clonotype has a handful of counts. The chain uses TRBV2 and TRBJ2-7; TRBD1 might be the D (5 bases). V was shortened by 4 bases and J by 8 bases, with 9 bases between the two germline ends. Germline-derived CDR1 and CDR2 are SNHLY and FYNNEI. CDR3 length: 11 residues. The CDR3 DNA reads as TGTGCCAGCAGTGCGGACAAGCAGCAGTACGTC. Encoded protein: CASSADKQQYV.

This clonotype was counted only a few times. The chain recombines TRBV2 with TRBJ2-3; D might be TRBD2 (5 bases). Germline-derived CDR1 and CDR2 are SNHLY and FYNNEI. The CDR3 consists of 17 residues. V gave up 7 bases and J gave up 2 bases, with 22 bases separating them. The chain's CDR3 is CASTQSGAATSTDTQYF. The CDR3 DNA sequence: TGTGCCAGCACCCAAAGCGGAGCGGCGACTTCCACAGATACGCAGTATTTT.

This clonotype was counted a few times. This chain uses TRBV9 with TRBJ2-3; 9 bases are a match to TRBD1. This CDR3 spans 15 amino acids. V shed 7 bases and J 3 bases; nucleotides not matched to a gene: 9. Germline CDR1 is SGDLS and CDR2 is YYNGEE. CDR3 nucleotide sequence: TGTGCCAGCGGGGCCGGGGACAGGGAGACAGATACGCAGTATTTT. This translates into CASGAGDRETDTQYF.

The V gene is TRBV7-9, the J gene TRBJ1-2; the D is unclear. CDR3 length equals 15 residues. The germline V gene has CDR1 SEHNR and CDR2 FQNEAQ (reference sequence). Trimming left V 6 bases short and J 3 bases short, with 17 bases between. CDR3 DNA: TGTGCCAGCAGTCGTTCCGGACGGCTAGACTATGGCTACACCTTC. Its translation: CASSRSGRLDYGYTF.

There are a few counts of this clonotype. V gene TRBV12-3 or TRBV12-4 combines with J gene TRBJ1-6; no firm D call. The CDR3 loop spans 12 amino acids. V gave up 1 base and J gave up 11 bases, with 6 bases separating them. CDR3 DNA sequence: TGTGCCAGCAGTTTAGGTCGAACACCCCTCCACTTT. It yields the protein CASSLGRTPLHF.

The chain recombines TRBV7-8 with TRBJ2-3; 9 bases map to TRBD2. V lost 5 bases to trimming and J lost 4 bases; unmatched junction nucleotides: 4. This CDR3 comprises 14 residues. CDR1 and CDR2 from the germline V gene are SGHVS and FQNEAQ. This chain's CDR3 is CASSRGGGADTQYF. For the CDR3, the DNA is TGTGCCAGCAGCCGCGGGGGGGGGGCAGATACGCAGTATTTT. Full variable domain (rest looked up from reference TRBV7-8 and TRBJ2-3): GAGVSQSPRYKVAKRGQDVALRCDPISGHVSLFWYQQALGQGPEFLTYFQNEAQLDKSGLPSDRFFAERPEGSVSTLKIQRTQQEDSAVYLCASSRGGGADTQYFGPGTRLTVL.

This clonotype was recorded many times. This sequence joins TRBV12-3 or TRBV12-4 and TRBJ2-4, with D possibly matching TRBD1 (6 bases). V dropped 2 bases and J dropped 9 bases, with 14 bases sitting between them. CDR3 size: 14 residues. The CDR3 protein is CASSLRGWVGIQYF. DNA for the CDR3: TGTGCCAGCAGTTTAAGGGGGTGGGTTGGCATTCAGTACTTC.

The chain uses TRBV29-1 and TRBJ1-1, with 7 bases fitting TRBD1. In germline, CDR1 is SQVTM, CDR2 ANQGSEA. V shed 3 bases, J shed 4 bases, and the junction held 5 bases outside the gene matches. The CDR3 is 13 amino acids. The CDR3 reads CSVDSQGGTEAFF. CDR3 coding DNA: TGCAGCGTTGACAGTCAGGGGGGCACTGAAGCTTTCTTT.

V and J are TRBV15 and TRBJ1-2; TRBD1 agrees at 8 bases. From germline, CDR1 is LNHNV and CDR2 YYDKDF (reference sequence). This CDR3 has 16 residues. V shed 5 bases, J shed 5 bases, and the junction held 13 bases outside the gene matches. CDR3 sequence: CATSPRGAGGRYGYTF. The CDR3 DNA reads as TGTGCCACCAGCCCCAGAGGGGCAGGGGGCAGGTATGGCTACACCTTC.

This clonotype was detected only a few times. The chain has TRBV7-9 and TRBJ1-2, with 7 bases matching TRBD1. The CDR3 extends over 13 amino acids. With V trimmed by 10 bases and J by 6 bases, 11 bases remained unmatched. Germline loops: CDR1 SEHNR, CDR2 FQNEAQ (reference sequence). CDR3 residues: CANPDRDWDGYTF. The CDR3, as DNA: TGTGCCAACCCCGACAGGGACTGGGATGGCTACACCTTC.

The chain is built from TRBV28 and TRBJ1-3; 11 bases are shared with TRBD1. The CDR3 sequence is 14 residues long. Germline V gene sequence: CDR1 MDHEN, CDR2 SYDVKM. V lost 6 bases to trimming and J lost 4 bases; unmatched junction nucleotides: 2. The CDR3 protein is CASRGQGGGNTIYF. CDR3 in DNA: TGTGCCAGCAGGGGACAGGGGGGCGGAAACACCATATATTTT.

DNA of the CDR3: TGTGCCAGCAGTTACTTGTCTGGGGGAAGTGGCTACACCTTC. It specifies CASSYLSGGSGYTF. This chain uses TRBV6-5 with TRBJ1-2, with D maybe TRBD1 (5 bases). The V end lost 1 base, the J end lost 7 bases, and 13 bases lay between the germline ends. This CDR3 spans 14 amino acids. Germline V gene data show CDR1 as MNHEY and CDR2 as SVGAGI.

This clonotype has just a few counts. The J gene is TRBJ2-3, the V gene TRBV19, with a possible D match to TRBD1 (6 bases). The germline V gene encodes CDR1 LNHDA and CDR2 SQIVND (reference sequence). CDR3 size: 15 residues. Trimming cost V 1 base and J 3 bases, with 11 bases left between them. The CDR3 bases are TGTGCCAGTAGTATAGGCACAGGGTTAACAGATACGCAGTATTTT. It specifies CASSIGTGLTDTQYF.

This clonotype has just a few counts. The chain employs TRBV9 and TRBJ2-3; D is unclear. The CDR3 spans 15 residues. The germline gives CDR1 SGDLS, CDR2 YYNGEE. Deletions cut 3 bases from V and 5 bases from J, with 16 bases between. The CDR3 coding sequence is TGTGCCAGCAGCGGAGACCCCGATTCTGGAGATACGCAGTATTTT. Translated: CASSGDPDSGDTQYF.

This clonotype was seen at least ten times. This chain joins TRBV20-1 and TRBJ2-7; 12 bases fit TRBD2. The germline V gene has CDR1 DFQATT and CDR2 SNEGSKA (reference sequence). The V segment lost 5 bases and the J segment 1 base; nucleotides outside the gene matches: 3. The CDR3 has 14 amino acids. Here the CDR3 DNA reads TGCAGTGCTCTAGCGGGGGGGCTTTCCTACGAGCAGTACGTC. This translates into CSALAGGLSYEQYV.

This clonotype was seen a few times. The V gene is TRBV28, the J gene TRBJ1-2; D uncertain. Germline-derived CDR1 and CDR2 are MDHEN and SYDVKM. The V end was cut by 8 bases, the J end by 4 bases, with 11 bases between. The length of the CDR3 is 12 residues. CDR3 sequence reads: CASSTGVYGYTF. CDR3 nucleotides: TGTGCCAGCTCCACCGGCGTCTATGGCTACACCTTC.

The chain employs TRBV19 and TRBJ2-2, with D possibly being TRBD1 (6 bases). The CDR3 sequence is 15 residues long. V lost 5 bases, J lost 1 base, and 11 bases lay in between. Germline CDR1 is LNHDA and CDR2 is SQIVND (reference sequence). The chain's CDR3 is CASSVTGRNTGELFF. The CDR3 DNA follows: TGTGCCAGTAGTGTAACAGGGAGGAACACCGGGGAGCTGTTTTTT. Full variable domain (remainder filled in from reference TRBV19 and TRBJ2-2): DGGITQSPKYLFRKEGQNVTLSCEQNLNHDAMYWYRQDPGQGLRLIYYSQIVNDFQKGDIAEGYSVSREKKESFPLTVTSAQKNPTAFYLCASSVTGRNTGELFFGEGSRLTVL.

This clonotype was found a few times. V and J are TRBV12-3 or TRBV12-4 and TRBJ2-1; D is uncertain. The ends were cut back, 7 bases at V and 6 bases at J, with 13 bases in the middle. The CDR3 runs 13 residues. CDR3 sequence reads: CASNRRGANEQFF. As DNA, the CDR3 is TGTGCCAGCAACCGACGTGGAGCCAATGAGCAGTTCTTC.

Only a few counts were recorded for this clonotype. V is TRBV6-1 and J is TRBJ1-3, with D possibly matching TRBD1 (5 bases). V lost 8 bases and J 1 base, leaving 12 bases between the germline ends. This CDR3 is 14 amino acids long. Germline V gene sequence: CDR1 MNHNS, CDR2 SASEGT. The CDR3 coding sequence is TGTGCCAGCCGACGCTGGGGGTCTGGAAACACCATATATTTT. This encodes CASRRWGSGNTIYF.

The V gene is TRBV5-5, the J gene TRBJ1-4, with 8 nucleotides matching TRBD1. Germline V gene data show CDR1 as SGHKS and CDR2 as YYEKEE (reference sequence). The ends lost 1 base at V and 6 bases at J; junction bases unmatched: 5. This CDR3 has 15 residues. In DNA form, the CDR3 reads TGTGCCAGCAGCTTGTATCCACAGGGGGATGAAAAACTGTTTTTT. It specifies CASSLYPQGDEKLFF.

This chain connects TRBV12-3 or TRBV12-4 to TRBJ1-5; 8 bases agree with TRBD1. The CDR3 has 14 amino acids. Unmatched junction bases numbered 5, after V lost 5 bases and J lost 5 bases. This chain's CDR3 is CASSPRQGHQPQHF. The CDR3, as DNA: TGTGCCAGCAGTCCTCGACAGGGGCATCAGCCCCAGCATTTT.

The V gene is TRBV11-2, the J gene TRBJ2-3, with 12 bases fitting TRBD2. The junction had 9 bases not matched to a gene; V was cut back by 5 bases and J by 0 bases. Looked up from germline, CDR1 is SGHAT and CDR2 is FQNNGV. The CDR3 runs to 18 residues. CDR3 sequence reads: CASSPGLAGPSSTDTQYF. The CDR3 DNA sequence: TGTGCCAGCAGCCCCGGACTAGCGGGGCCCTCTAGCACAGATACGCAGTATTTT.

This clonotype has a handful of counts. CDR3 coding DNA: TGTGCCAGCAGCTCCGGGTGGGTCACAGGCGACTATGGCTACACCTTC. It encodes CASSSGWVTGDYGYTF. This rearrangement joins TRBV7-2 to TRBJ1-2; tentatively, D is TRBD1 (5 bases). The CDR3 has 16 residues. Per the germline V gene, CDR1 is SGHTA and CDR2 is FQGNSA. V shed 4 bases and J shed 3 bases, with 18 bases lying between them.